The table lists the clone carrying this T cell receptor beta chain with a few counts. A read error is possible here, since a much larger clone lies one base away. Treg sorting used a CD4+CD25+CD127-/low gate. Each CDR3 protein gets one entry after TCRdb re-called the 5' RACE reads with MiXCR. The table has approximately 40,000 distinct CDR3 sequences, around 20% seen once. Material: Tregs sorted from blood. This sequence was found in a female donor with breast cancer.

The DNA for the CDR3 is TGTGCCAGCAGTTTGGCGGGGAATCAGCCCCGGCATTTT. Its translation is CASSLAGNQPRHF. This sequence joins TRBV27 and TRBJ1-5; D ambiguous. The germline V gene has CDR1 MNHEY and CDR2 SMNVEV (reference sequence). The length of the CDR3 is 13 residues.